This record looks at one T cell receptor (beta chain) sequence and its context. This sample was taken from a study of blood T cell repertoires in COVID-19. Participant ages covered 18 to 89 years across around 22 US areas. CDR1 and CDR2 (germline): SGHVS, FQNEAQ. This CDR3 region has 14 residues. With 3 bases clipped from V and 5 bases from J, the junction kept 0 bases outside the gene matches. In the source study's methods: Reference gene primer amplification gave nucleated cell count estimates. Measured with immunoSEQ multiplex PCR; TCRdb has only the in-frame clones, and not every one. The DNA gave D and trimming, while V, J and clone size come from that table. The top ten hold around 5.1% of the sample, which has about 160,000 clones, over 75% seen once.

This chain links TRBV7-8 with TRBJ2-3, with 12 bases lining up with TRBD2. Sequencing used PBMCs or T cells enriched from blood (not recorded which). This TCR was sampled from a woman aged 35 to 49 with acute COVID-19. CDR3 residues: CASSLGLAGDTQYF. The CDR3 DNA sequence: TGTGCCAGCAGCTTGGGACTAGCGGGAGATACGCAGTATTTT. Full variable domain (rest looked up from reference TRBV7-8 and TRBJ2-3): GAGVSQSPRYKVAKRGQDVALRCDPISGHVSLFWYQQALGQGPEFLTYFQNEAQLDKSGLPSDRFFAERPEGSVSTLKIQRTQQEDSAVYLCASSLGLAGDTQYFGPGTRLTVL.